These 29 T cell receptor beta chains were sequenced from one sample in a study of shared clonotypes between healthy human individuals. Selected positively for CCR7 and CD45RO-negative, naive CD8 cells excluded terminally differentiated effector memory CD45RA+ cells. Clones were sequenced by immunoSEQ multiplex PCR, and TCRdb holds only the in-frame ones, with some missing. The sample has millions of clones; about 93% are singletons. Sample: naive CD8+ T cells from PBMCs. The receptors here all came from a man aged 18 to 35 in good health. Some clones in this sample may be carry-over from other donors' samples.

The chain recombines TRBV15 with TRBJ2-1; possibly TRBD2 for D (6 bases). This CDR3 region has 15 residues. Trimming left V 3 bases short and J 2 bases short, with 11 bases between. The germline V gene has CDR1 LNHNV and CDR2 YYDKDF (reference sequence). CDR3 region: CATSRAPGAYNEQFF. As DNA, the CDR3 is TGTGCCACCAGCAGGGCTCCGGGGGCCTACAATGAGCAGTTCTTC.

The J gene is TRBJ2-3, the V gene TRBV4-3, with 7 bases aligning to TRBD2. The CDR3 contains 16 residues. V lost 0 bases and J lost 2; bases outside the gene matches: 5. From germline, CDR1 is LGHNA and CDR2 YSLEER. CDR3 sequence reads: CASSQDLAGVTDTQYF. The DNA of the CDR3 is TGCGCCAGCAGCCAAGACTTAGCGGGTGTCACAGATACGCAGTATTTT.

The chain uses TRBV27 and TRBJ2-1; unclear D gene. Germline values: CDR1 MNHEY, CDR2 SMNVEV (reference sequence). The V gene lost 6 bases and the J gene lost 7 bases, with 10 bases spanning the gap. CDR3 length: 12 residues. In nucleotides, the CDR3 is TGTGCCAGCAGCTCGGTGGGGAATGAGCAGTTCTTC. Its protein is CASSSVGNEQFF.

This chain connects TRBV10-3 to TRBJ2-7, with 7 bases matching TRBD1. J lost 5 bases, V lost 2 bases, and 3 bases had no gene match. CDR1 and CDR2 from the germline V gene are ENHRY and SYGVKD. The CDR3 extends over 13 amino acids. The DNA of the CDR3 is TGTGCCATCAGTGAGCGACAGGGCGACGAGCAGTACTTC. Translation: CAISERQGDEQYF.

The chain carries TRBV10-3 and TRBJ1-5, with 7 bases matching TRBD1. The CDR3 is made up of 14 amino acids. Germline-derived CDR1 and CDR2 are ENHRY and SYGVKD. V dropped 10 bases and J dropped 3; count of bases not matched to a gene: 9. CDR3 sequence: CASGGDRVNQPQHF. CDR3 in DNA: TGTGCCAGCGGGGGAGACAGGGTCAATCAGCCCCAGCATTTT.

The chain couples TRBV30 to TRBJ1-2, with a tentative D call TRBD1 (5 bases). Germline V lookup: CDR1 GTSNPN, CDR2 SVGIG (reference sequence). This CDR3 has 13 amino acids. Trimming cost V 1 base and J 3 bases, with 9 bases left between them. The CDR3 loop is CAWSDWGDYGYTF. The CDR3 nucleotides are TGTGCCTGGAGTGACTGGGGGGACTATGGCTACACCTTC.

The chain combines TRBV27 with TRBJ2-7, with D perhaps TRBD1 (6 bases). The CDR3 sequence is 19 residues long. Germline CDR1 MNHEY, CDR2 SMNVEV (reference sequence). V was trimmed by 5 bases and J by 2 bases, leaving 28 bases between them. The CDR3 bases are TGTGCCAGCAGTCAAACCCACAGGGTACCCTATCAACCTCCCTACGAGCAGTACTTC. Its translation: CASSQTHRVPYQPPYEQYF.

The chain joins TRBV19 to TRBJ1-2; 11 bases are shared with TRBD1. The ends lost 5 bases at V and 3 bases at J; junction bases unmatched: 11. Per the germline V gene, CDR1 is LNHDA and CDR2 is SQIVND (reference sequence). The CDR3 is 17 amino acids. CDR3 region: CASSLRTGGLLDYGYTF. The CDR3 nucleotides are TGTGCCAGTAGTCTCCGGACAGGGGGCTTACTCGACTATGGCTACACCTTC.

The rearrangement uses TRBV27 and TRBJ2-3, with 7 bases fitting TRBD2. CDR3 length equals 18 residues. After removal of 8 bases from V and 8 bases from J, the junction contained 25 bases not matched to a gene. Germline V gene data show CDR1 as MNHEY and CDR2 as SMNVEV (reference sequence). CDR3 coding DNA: TGTGCCAGCGTCCCTTTGAAGGGAGGACTAGTAGTGCGAGGTACGCAGTATTTT. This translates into CASVPLKGGLVVRGTQYF.

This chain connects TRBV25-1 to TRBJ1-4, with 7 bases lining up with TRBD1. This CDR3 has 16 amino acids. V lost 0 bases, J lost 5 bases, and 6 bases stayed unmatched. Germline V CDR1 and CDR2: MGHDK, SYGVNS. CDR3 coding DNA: TGTGCCAGCAGTGAATATTGGTCGACAGGGAATGAAAAACTGTTTTTT. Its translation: CASSEYWSTGNEKLFF.

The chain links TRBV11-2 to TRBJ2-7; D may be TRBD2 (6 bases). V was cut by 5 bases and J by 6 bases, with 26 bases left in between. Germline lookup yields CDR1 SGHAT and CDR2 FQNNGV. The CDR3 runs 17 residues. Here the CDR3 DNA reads TGTGCCAGCAGCCTCCGCCTCAGTTACCGGGCAGCGGGCGAGCAGTACTTC. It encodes CASSLRLSYRAAGEQYF.

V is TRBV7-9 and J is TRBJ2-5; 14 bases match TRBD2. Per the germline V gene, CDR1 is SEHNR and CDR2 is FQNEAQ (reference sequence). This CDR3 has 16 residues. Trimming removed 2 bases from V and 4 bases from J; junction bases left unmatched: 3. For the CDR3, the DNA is TGTGCCAGCAGCTTATCGACTAGCGGGAGGGCAGAGACCCAGTACTTC. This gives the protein CASSLSTSGRAETQYF.

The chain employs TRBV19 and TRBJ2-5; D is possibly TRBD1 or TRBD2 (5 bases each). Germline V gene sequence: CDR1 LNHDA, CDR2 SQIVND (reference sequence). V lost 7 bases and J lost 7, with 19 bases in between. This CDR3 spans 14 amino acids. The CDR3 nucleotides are TGTGCCAGTACCCCAGGGATACTACGGGGGACCCAGTACTTC. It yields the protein CASTPGILRGTQYF.

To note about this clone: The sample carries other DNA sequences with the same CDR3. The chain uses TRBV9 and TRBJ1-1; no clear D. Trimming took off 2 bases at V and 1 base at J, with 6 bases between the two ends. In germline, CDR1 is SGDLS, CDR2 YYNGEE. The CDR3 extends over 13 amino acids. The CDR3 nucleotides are TGTGCCAGCAGCGTGTCGGAGAACACTGAAGCTTTCTTT. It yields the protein CASSVSENTEAFF.

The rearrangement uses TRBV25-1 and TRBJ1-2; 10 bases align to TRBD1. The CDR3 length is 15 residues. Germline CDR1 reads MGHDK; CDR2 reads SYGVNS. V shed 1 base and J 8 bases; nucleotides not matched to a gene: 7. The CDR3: CASSESRQGAVGYTF. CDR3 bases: TGTGCCAGCAGTGAATCCCGACAGGGGGCTGTCGGCTACACCTTC.

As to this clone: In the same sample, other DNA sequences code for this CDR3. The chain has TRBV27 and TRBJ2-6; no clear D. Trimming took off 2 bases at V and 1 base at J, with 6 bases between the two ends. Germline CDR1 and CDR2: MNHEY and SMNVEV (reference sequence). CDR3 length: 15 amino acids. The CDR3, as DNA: TGTGCCAGCAGTTTAGGTACTTCTGGGGCCAACGTCCTGACTTTC. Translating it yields CASSLGTSGANVLTF. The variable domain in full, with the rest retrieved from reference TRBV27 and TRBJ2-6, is EAQVTQNPRYLITVTGKKLTVTCSQNMNHEYMSWYRQDPGLGLRQIYYSMNVEVTDKGDVPEGYKVSRKEKRNFPLILESPSPNQTSLYFCASSLGTSGANVLTFGAGSRLTVL.

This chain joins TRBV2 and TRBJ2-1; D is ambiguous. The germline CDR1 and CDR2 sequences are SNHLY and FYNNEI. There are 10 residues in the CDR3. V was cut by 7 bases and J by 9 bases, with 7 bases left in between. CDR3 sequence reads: CASNRAEQFF. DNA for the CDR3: TGTGCCAGCAACCGGGCTGAGCAGTTCTTC.

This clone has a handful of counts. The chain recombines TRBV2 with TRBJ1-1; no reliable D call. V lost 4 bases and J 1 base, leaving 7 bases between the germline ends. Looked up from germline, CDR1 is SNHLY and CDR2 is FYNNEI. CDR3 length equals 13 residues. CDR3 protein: CASSVRKNTEAFF. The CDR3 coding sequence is TGTGCCAGCAGTGTTCGGAAGAACACTGAAGCTTTCTTT.

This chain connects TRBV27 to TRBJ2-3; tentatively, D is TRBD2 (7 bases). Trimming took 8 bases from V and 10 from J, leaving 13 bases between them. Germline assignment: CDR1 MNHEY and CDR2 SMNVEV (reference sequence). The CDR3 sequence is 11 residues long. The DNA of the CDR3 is TGTGCCAGCGGGGGGGGCGGGCCGCAGTATTTT. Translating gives CASGGGGPQYF.

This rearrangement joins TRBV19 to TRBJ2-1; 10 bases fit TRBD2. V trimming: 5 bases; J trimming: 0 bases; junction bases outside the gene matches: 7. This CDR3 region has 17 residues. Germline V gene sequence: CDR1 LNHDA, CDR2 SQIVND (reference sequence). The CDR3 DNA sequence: TGTGCCAGTAGTGCGACTAGCGGGCCCGACTCCTACAATGAGCAGTTCTTC. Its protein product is CASSATSGPDSYNEQFF.

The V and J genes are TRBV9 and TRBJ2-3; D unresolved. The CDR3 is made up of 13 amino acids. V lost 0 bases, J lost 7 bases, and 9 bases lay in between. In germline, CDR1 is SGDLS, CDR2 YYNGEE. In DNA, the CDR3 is TGTGCCAGCAGCGTAGACGGCGCCTATACGCAGTATTTT. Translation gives CASSVDGAYTQYF.

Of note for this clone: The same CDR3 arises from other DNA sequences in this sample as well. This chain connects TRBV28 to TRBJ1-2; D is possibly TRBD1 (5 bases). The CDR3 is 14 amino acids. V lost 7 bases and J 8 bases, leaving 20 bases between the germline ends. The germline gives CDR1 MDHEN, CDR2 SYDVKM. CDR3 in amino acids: CASIGFNSRGGYTF. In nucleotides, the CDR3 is TGTGCCAGCATTGGGTTCAATTCTCGGGGCGGCTACACCTTC.

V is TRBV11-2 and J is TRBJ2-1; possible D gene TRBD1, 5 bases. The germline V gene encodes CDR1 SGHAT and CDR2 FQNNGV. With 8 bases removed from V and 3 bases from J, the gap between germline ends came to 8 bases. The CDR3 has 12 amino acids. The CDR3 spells CASVQGYNEQFF. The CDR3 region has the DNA TGTGCCAGCGTGCAGGGCTACAATGAGCAGTTCTTC.

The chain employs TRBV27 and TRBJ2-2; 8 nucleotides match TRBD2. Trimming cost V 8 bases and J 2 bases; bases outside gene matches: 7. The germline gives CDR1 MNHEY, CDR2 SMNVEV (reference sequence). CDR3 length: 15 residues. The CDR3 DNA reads TGTGCCAGCTCTTGGCGGGAGGAAAACACCGGGGAGCTGTTTTTT. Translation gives CASSWREENTGELFF.

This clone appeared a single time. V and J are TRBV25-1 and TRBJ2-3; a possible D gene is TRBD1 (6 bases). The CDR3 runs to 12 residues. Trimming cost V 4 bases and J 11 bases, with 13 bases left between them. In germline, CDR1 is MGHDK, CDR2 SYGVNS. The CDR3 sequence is CASSGYPGQQYF. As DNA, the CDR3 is TGTGCCAGCAGTGGGTACCCGGGACAGCAGTATTTT.

The CDR3 DNA sequence: TGTGCCAGCAGCTTCTTCCCGGATTTCTCCTACGAGCAGTACTTC. Amino acids: CASSFFPDFSYEQYF. V and J are TRBV11-2 and TRBJ2-7; D uncertain. The CDR3 contains 15 residues. Germline CDR1 is SGHAT and CDR2 is FQNNGV. The V and J ends lost 3 bases and 0 bases respectively, with 12 bases between them.

For the CDR3, the DNA is TGTGCCAGCAGCCTGGGGACAGGGGGGAATGAAAAACTGTTTTTT. Translated, it gives CASSLGTGGNEKLFF. The genes are TRBV6-5 and TRBJ1-4; 11 nucleotides line up with TRBD1. V lost 6 bases to trimming and J lost 5 bases; unmatched junction nucleotides: 5. The CDR3 extends over 15 amino acids. CDR1 and CDR2 from the germline V gene are MNHEY and SVGAGI.

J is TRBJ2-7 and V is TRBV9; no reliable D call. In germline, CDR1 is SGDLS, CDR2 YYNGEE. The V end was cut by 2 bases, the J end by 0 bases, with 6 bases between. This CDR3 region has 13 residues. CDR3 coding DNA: TGTGCCAGCAGCGTTAAGCCCTCCTACGAGCAGTACTTC. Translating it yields CASSVKPSYEQYF.

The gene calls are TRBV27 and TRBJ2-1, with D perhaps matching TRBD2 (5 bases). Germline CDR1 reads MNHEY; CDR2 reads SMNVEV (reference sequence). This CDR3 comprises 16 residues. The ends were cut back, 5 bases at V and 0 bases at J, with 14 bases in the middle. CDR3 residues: CASSNLAGGSYNEQFF. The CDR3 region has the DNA TGTGCCAGCAGTAACCTTGCGGGTGGCTCCTACAATGAGCAGTTCTTC.